This T cell receptor beta chain was sequenced during a study of blood T cell repertoires in COVID-19. Assay used: immunoSEQ multiplex PCR; TCRdb lists only in-frame clones, some missing. Of under 250,000 clones detected, about 85% appear once; the ten largest clones hold 10% to 14%. The V gene lost 4 bases and the J gene lost 4 bases, with 17 bases spanning the gap. This CDR3 comprises 15 residues. Germline V lookup: CDR1 SGHRS, CDR2 YFSETQ. This clone has a handful of counts. The origin of this receptor is a man in his thirties or forties who had recovered from COVID-19. V is TRBV5-1 and J is TRBJ2-5; D is perhaps TRBD2 (5 bases). The sample comprised PBMCs or T cells enriched from blood (not recorded which). CDR3 DNA: TGCGCCAGCAGCCCTGTTAGAGGGAGTACAGAGACCCAGTACTTC. Residues: CASSPVRGSTETQYF.